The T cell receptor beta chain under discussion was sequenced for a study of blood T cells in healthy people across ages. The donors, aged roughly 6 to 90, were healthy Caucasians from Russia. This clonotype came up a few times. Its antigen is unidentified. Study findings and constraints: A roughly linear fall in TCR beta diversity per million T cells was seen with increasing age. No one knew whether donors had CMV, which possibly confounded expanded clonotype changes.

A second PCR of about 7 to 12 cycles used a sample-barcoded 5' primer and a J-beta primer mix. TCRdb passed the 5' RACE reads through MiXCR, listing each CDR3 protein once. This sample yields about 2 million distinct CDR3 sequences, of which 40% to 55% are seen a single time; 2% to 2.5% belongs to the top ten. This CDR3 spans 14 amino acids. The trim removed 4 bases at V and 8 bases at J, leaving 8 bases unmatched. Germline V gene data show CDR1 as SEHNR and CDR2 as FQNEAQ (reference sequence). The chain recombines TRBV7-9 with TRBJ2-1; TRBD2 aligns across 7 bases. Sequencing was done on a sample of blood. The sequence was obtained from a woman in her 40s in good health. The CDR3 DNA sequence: TGTGCCAGCAGCTGGGGAGGGTCCATGGATGAGCAGTTCTTC. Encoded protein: CASSWGGSMDEQFF.